The 27 T cell receptor beta chains below come from one sample, sequenced in a study of T cells in Graves' hyperthyroidism and ophthalmopathy. RNA transcripts provided the source from which TCR beta CDR3 regions were amplified. Carried out on the TCR CDR3, a first-round RT-PCR used the HTBI primer set. TCRdb called the multiplex PCR reads again in MiXCR, with one record for every CDR3 protein. Among 300,000 to 450,000 distinct CDR3 sequences listed, about 14% were seen once. Specimen: blood. Source of these receptors: a woman aged 25 to 39 with Graves' ophthalmopathy.

This clonotype showed up many times. This chain links TRBV15 with TRBJ2-3; D may correspond to TRBD1 or TRBD2 (5 bases each). CDR1 is LNHNV and CDR2 is YYDKDF in the germline V gene (reference sequence). The CDR3 length is 18 residues. V lost 0 bases to trimming and J lost 6 bases, with 22 bases between them. As DNA, the CDR3 is TGTGCCACCAGCAGAGATGAACTGGGACCGACCTCCACGGATACGCAGTATTTT. Protein: CATSRDELGPTSTDTQYF.

This clonotype was picked up many times. This sequence joins TRBV28 and TRBJ2-3, with a weak D call TRBD1 (6 bases). This CDR3 spans 12 amino acids. Per the germline V gene, CDR1 is MDHEN and CDR2 is SYDVKM. V was trimmed by 6 bases and J by 5 bases, leaving 9 bases between them. CDR3 sequence reads: CASRDSVDTQYF. The CDR3 bases are TGTGCCAGCAGGGACAGTGTAGATACGCAGTATTTT.

This clonotype has at least ten counts. The chain has TRBV3-1 and TRBJ2-5, with D tentatively TRBD1 or TRBD2 (5 bases each). Trimming removed 0 bases from V and 5 bases from J, with 16 bases in between. The CDR3 runs to 16 residues. Germline assignment: CDR1 LGHDT and CDR2 YNNKEL (reference sequence). The CDR3 region has the DNA TGTGCCAGCAGCCAAGATGTTGGGGCTAGAGGGGAGACCCAGTACTTC. Translation gives CASSQDVGARGETQYF.

V and J are TRBV4-1 and TRBJ2-1; D remains ambiguous. CDR3 length: 16 amino acids. CDR1 and CDR2 from the germline V gene are MGHRA and YSYEKL. V lost 0 bases and J 0 bases, leaving 9 bases between the germline ends. The DNA for the CDR3 is TGCGCCAGCAGCCAAGATTCCTTAATCTCCTACAATGAGCAGTTCTTC. It specifies CASSQDSLISYNEQFF.

The sample holds many counts of this clonotype. The chain uses TRBV28 and TRBJ2-7; 13 positions match TRBD2. V lost 0 bases to trimming and J lost 3 bases; unmatched junction nucleotides: 11. The CDR3 has 19 residues. The germline gives CDR1 MDHEN, CDR2 SYDVKM. DNA of the CDR3: TGTGCCAGCAGTTTATGGACTAGCGGGGGGTATAAACTAAACTACGAGCAGTACTTC. This sequence encodes CASSLWTSGGYKLNYEQYF.

This clonotype was seen repeatedly, ten times or more. The chain employs TRBV11-2 and TRBJ2-1; a weak D match, TRBD2 (5 bases). In germline, CDR1 is SGHAT, CDR2 FQNNGV. This CDR3 contains 17 residues. Trimming pared 2 bases from V and 3 bases from J, leaving 17 bases between. CDR3: CASSLLYSEAFYNEQFF. The CDR3 nucleotides read TGTGCCAGCAGCTTACTTTATAGCGAAGCTTTCTACAATGAGCAGTTCTTC.

This clonotype came up many times. V gene TRBV5-1 combines with J gene TRBJ2-1, with D maybe TRBD1 (6 bases). V was clipped by 0 bases and J by 0 bases, with 10 bases between them. The CDR3 covers 16 residues. Germline loops: CDR1 SGHRS, CDR2 YFSETQ. CDR3 region: CASSLARGDSYNEQFF. The CDR3 nucleotides read TGCGCCAGCAGCTTGGCCAGGGGAGACTCCTACAATGAGCAGTTCTTC.

About this clonotype itself: A much larger clonotype is one base distant, so this may be a read error. The V call is TRBV7-2, the J call TRBJ1-3; D is uncertain. Germline lookup yields CDR1 SGHTA and CDR2 FQGNSA. The CDR3 has 16 amino acids. The DNA for the CDR3 is TGTGCCAGCAGCTTAGCAGGCAAAAGCTCTGGAAACACCACATATTTT. Amino acids: CASSLAGKSSGNTTYF.

This clonotype came up many times. V gene TRBV14 combines with J gene TRBJ1-1; unclear D gene. Germline CDR1 is SGHDN and CDR2 is FVKESK. Trimming pared 5 bases from V and 2 bases from J, leaving 9 bases between. The CDR3 is made up of 13 amino acids. The CDR3 here is CASSKGRNTEAFF. CDR3 nucleotides: TGTGCCAGCAGCAAAGGGAGAAACACTGAAGCTTTCTTT.

This clonotype occurred a few times. This chain joins TRBV4-2 and TRBJ2-5; 8 bases align to TRBD2. The length of the CDR3 is 16 residues. The germline V gene encodes CDR1 LGHNA and CDR2 YNFKEQ. With 1 base clipped from V and 1 base from J, the junction kept 5 bases outside the gene matches. CDR3 sequence reads: CASSQGERGSQETQYF. The CDR3 nucleotides read TGTGCCAGCAGCCAAGGGGAGCGGGGGAGCCAAGAGACCCAGTACTTC.

This rearrangement joins TRBV27 to TRBJ2-2; 10 bases are a match to TRBD1. Unmatched junction bases numbered 7, after V lost 5 bases and J lost 7 bases. Germline V CDR1 and CDR2: MNHEY, SMNVEV (reference sequence). This CDR3 is built from 15 residues. CDR3 sequence: CASSLGTGVNGELFF. CDR3 nucleotides: TGTGCCAGCAGTCTCGGGACAGGGGTGAACGGGGAGCTGTTTTTT.

This clonotype was observed many times. The chain uses TRBV24-1 and TRBJ2-2, with TRBD1 as a possible D gene (5 bases). CDR1 and CDR2 (germline): KGHDR, SFDVKD. The CDR3 consists of 16 residues. V lost 5 bases and J 1 base, leaving 13 bases between the germline ends. The chain's CDR3 is CATSGGPGQNTGELFF. The DNA for the CDR3 is TGTGCCACCAGTGGTGGTCCCGGACAGAACACCGGGGAGCTGTTTTTT.

This clonotype appeared many times. The rearrangement links TRBV28 to TRBJ1-2; D might be TRBD1 (5 bases). The CDR3 runs to 13 residues. Trimming took 5 bases from V and 8 from J, leaving 15 bases between them. Germline CDR1 reads MDHEN; CDR2 reads SYDVKM. The CDR3 region has the DNA TGTGCCAGCAGTCGGGGCCTGACGGAAGGCTACACCTTC. This translates into CASSRGLTEGYTF.

This clonotype was picked up many times. The J gene is TRBJ2-3, the V gene TRBV12-3 or TRBV12-4; D may be TRBD2 (6 bases). This CDR3 is 14 amino acids long. Trimming pared 3 bases from V and 4 bases from J, leaving 11 bases between. The CDR3 DNA follows: TGTGCCAGCAGTTTTCGGGAGCGGGCAGATACGCAGTATTTT. Its protein is CASSFRERADTQYF.

The chain couples TRBV28 to TRBJ2-2, with D perhaps assigned TRBD1 or TRBD2 (5 bases each). The V end was cut by 8 bases, the J end by 0 bases, with 16 bases between. This CDR3 spans 16 amino acids. Germline CDR1 reads MDHEN; CDR2 reads SYDVKM. The CDR3 here is CASRVGRGPNTGELFF. CDR3 coding DNA: TGTGCCAGCCGCGTGGGACGAGGCCCGAACACCGGGGAGCTGTTTTTT.

This clonotype occurred a few times. The CDR3 nucleotides are TGTGCCAGCAGTGAAGGGGGGACCAGCACAGATACGCAGTATTTT. It is translated as CASSEGGTSTDTQYF. The V gene is TRBV6-1, the J gene TRBJ2-3; possibly TRBD1 or TRBD2 for D (5 bases each). The germline gives CDR1 MNHNS, CDR2 SASEGT. The CDR3 has 15 residues. With 1 base removed from V and 0 bases from J, the gap between germline ends came to 8 bases.

In its sample, this clonotype was seen many times. The rearrangement uses TRBV12-3 or TRBV12-4 and TRBJ1-1; 7 positions match TRBD1. The CDR3 runs to 15 residues. With V trimmed by 6 bases and J by 1 base, 8 bases remained unmatched. Here the CDR3 DNA reads TGTGCCAGCAGAGACGGACAGGCGAAGAACACTGAAGCTTTCTTT. Encoded protein: CASRDGQAKNTEAFF.

This clonotype came up many times. The chain carries TRBV7-9 and TRBJ1-5, with 9 bases fitting TRBD1. The germline CDR1 and CDR2 sequences are SEHNR and FQNEAQ (reference sequence). The CDR3 extends over 16 amino acids. The V gene end was trimmed by 4 bases and the J gene end by 9 bases; junction bases not matched to a gene: 13. CDR3 in amino acids: CASSSRGQGRGGPQHF. The CDR3, as DNA: TGTGCCAGCAGCTCTAGGGGACAGGGCCGGGGAGGGCCCCAGCATTTT.

In this sample, this clonotype turned up many times. J is TRBJ2-6 and V is TRBV7-9; D ambiguous. The CDR3 is made up of 15 amino acids. The V gene lost 4 bases and the J gene lost 2 bases, with 9 bases spanning the gap. CDR1 and CDR2 (germline): SEHNR, FQNEAQ (reference sequence). The CDR3 is CASSSPLTGANVLTF. CDR3 DNA: TGTGCCAGCAGCTCCCCTCTTACTGGGGCCAACGTCCTGACTTTC.

V is TRBV7-9 and J is TRBJ2-1, with 11 bases matching TRBD2. This CDR3 has 16 residues. CDR1 and CDR2 from the germline V gene are SEHNR and FQNEAQ (reference sequence). With 0 bases clipped from V and 8 bases from J, the junction kept 6 bases outside the gene matches. In nucleotides, the CDR3 is TGTGCCAGCAGCTTAGCCGGGACTAGCGGATTCCATGAGCAGTTCTTC. Encoded protein: CASSLAGTSGFHEQFF.

In this sample, this clonotype turned up many times. V is TRBV20-1 and J is TRBJ2-5; 8 bases map to TRBD2. V lost 7 bases to trimming and J lost 6 bases; unmatched junction nucleotides: 13. The CDR3 length is 14 residues. Germline lookup yields CDR1 DFQATT and CDR2 SNEGSKA (reference sequence). The CDR3 spells CSGGPTSELKTQYF. The DNA of the CDR3 is TGCAGTGGGGGGCCGACTAGCGAATTAAAGACCCAGTACTTC.

Regarding this clonotype: A read error may be the cause here, since a much bigger clone is one base away. This chain uses TRBV2 with TRBJ2-1, with 7 bases matching TRBD1. Per germline, CDR1 SNHLY and CDR2 FYNNEI. V shed 3 bases, J shed 7 bases, and the junction held 12 bases outside the gene matches. There are 16 residues in the CDR3. The CDR3 bases are TGTGCCAGCAGTGATCCTCCAGGGGGACAAATAAATGAGCAGTTCTTC. This translates into CASSDPPGGQINEQFF.

This clonotype occurred a few times. The V gene is TRBV5-6, the J gene TRBJ1-5; D is unclear. V lost 2 bases, J lost 2 bases, and 11 bases lay in between. Per germline, CDR1 SGHDT and CDR2 YYEEEE. The CDR3 extends over 15 amino acids. The CDR3 nucleotides read TGTGCCAGCAGCTTAGGTCTGTCCGGCAATCAGCCCCAGCATTTT. It translates to CASSLGLSGNQPQHF.

This chain uses TRBV6-1 with TRBJ1-2; D call uncertain. The CDR3 runs 14 residues. Germline loops: CDR1 MNHNS, CDR2 SASEGT. V lost 6 bases and J lost 5, with 16 bases in between. As DNA, the CDR3 is TGTGCCAGCAGGATGGACGTAGCGCCTTATGGCTACACCTTC. Its protein is CASRMDVAPYGYTF.

At least ten counts were recorded for this clonotype. The chain is built from TRBV12-3 or TRBV12-4 and TRBJ2-1, with unresolved D. The CDR3 extends over 12 amino acids. Trimming pared 8 bases from V and 7 bases from J, leaving 12 bases between. The CDR3 sequence: CASGHQRNEQFF. CDR3 coding DNA: TGTGCCAGCGGCCATCAGCGAAATGAGCAGTTCTTC.

This clonotype was found many times. The chain is built from TRBV20-1 and TRBJ1-5; the match to TRBD1 covers 7 bases. J gave up 0 bases and V 3 bases, and 8 bases lay outside the gene matches. Germline V gene sequence: CDR1 DFQATT, CDR2 SNEGSKA (reference sequence). The CDR3 has 16 amino acids. Here the CDR3 reads CSASVSTGDSNQPQHF. The CDR3 DNA is TGCAGTGCTAGTGTCTCAACAGGGGATAGCAATCAGCCCCAGCATTTT.

This clonotype showed up many times. The chain is built from TRBV20-1 and TRBJ2-7; the D call may be TRBD1 or TRBD2 (6 bases each). CDR3 length: 13 residues. Germline values: CDR1 DFQATT, CDR2 SNEGSKA (reference sequence). V was trimmed by 5 bases and J by 6 bases, leaving 17 bases between them. The CDR3 DNA is TGCAGTGCTCCCTCCCGGGGGCCCGGCGAGCAGTACTTC. Amino acids: CSAPSRGPGEQYF.